A selection of T cell receptor beta chains follows, all from one sample in a study of beta chain features in type 1 diabetes. Clones were read by immunoSEQ multiplex PCR, and TCRdb kept only the in-frame ones, dropping some. This sample has some 170,000 clones, with over 55% found just once. Sequencing input: naive CD4+ T cells from blood. These receptors all stem from a young man with type 1 diabetes. The CDR3 runs from the conserved cysteine through the conserved F or W. A D gene is named only where the DNA matches it firmly. Some rows mark clone size as missing; the rest say once, few, many or name a class of expanded clone.

J gene: TRBJ2-1
clone size: .
V gene: TRBV19
D gene: .
CDR3 DNA: TGTGCCAGTAGTATAGTTCAGACCAATGAGCAGTTCTTC
CDR3 protein: CASSIVQTNEQFF

J gene: TRBJ2-6
clone size: .
V gene: TRBV29-1
D gene: .
CDR3 DNA: TGCAGCGTTGACGCCGGCTCTGGGGCCAACGTCCTGACTTTC
CDR3 protein: CSVDAGSGANVLTF

J gene: TRBJ1-5
clone size: few
V gene: TRBV7-9
D gene: .
CDR3 DNA: TGTGCCAGCAGCTTAGCGCTTGGGGGGGCCCATCAGCCCCAGCATTTT
CDR3 protein: CASSLALGGAHQPQHF

J gene: TRBJ2-1
clone size: few
V gene: TRBV29-1
D gene: .
CDR3 DNA: TGCAGCGTTGAAGATCACTCTGAGCAGCAGTTCTTC
CDR3 protein: CSVEDHSEQQFF

J gene: TRBJ2-3
clone size: .
V gene: TRBV7-8
D gene: TRBD2
CDR3 DNA: TGTGCCAGCAGCCCATCAGCGGGGGCCGTCACAGATACGCAGTATTTT
CDR3 protein: CASSPSAGAVTDTQYF

J gene: TRBJ1-1
clone size: .
V gene: TRBV6-6
D gene: .
CDR3 DNA: TGTGCCAGCAGTTTCGACAGTGAAGCTTTCTTT
CDR3 protein: CASSFDSEAFF

J gene: TRBJ2-7
clone size: .
V gene: TRBV25-1
D gene: TRBD1
CDR3 DNA: TGTGCCAGCAGCCAAGCAGGGGGCTACGAGCAGTACTTC
CDR3 protein: CASSQAGGYEQYF

J gene: TRBJ2-1
clone size: .
V gene: TRBV30
D gene: .
CDR3 DNA: TGTGCCTCAACAGTTTTCTCCTACAATGAGCAGTTCTTC
CDR3 protein: CASTVFSYNEQFF

J gene: TRBJ2-7
clone size: few
V gene: TRBV29-1
D gene: .
CDR3 DNA: TGCAGCGTCTGCCGTCGAGACAGGCTCCACGAGCAGTACTTC
CDR3 protein: CSVCRRDRLHEQYF

J gene: TRBJ1-2
clone size: .
V gene: TRBV4-3
D gene: .
CDR3 DNA: TGCGCCAGCAGCCAAGATCGGGAAGGGGATTTTAACTATGGCTACACCTTC
CDR3 protein: CASSQDREGDFNYGYTF

J gene: TRBJ1-6
clone size: .
V gene: TRBV5-1
D gene: .
CDR3 DNA: TGCGCCAGCAGCTTGCAGGGGTATAATTCACCCCTCCACTTT
CDR3 protein: CASSLQGYNSPLHF

J gene: TRBJ2-3
clone size: .
V gene: TRBV11-3
D gene: .
CDR3 DNA: TGTGCCAGCAGCTTTGGGATTTCTAGCACAGATACGCAGTATTTT
CDR3 protein: CASSFGISSTDTQYF

J gene: TRBJ2-7
clone size: few
V gene: TRBV28
D gene: .
CDR3 DNA: TGTGCCAGCATGATGAGCGGACTCGTATACGAGCAGTACTTC
CDR3 protein: CASMMSGLVYEQYF

J gene: TRBJ2-7
clone size: few
V gene: TRBV29-1
D gene: TRBD1
CDR3 DNA: TGCAGCGTAGCCGGGACAGGCTCCTTCGAGCAGTACTTC
CDR3 protein: CSVAGTGSFEQYF

J gene: TRBJ2-3
clone size: few
V gene: TRBV9
D gene: .
CDR3 DNA: TGTGCCAGCAGCGTATCGGGCGCAGATACGCAGTATTTT
CDR3 protein: CASSVSGADTQYF

J gene: TRBJ1-1
clone size: .
V gene: TRBV18
D gene: .
CDR3 DNA: TGTGCCAGCTCACCTACGGGGTGGAACACTGAAGCTTTCTTT
CDR3 protein: CASSPTGWNTEAFF

J gene: TRBJ1-1
clone size: few
V gene: TRBV30
D gene: .
CDR3 DNA: TGTGCCTGGAGTGGTCTATCTTCAGGACTGAACACTGAAGCTTTCTTT
CDR3 protein: CAWSGLSSGLNTEAFF

J gene: TRBJ1-2
clone size: .
V gene: TRBV4-3
D gene: .
CDR3 DNA: TGCGCCAGCAGCCAAGATCCCAGGGTGGATAACTATGGCTACACCTTC
CDR3 protein: CASSQDPRVDNYGYTF

J gene: TRBJ2-2
clone size: .
V gene: TRBV9
D gene: TRBD2
CDR3 DNA: TGTGCCAGCAGCGTAGCTACGGGGGGGCACTACACCGGGGAGCTGTTTTTT
CDR3 protein: CASSVATGGHYTGELFF